The 16 T cell receptor beta chains given below trace back to one sample, sequenced in a study of cytomegalovirus exposure and HLA in healthy donors. The assay was immunoSEQ multiplex PCR, and TCRdb's table has in-frame clones only and misses some. The sample lists 160,000 or so clones; around 81% were seen once. The specimen sequenced was PBMCs. The origin of the receptors is a man aged 30-40 years in good health and CMV-seropositive.

The chain couples TRBV9 to TRBJ2-3; 16 nucleotides line up with TRBD2. CDR1 and CDR2 (germline): SGDLS, YYNGEE. This CDR3 has 17 amino acids. V gave up 5 bases and J gave up 4 bases; unmatched junction bases: 7. The CDR3 DNA reads TGTGCCAGCAGAGCCGGGACTAGCGGGGGGGCAGCAGATACGCAGTATTTT. It encodes CASRAGTSGGAADTQYF.

The V call is TRBV29-1, the J call TRBJ2-5, with D possibly TRBD1 on 6 matching bases. The CDR3 is 13 residues long. Trimming shortened V by 0 bases and J by 5 bases, and 10 bases separated the two germline ends. Germline loops: CDR1 SQVTM, CDR2 ANQGSEA. Here the CDR3 reads CSVEDHREETQYF. DNA of the CDR3: TGCAGCGTTGAAGATCACAGGGAGGAGACCCAGTACTTC. Variable domain in full (rest from reference TRBV29-1 and TRBJ2-5): SAVISQKPSRDICQRGTSLTIQCQVDSQVTMMFWYRQQPGQSLTLIATANQGSEATYESGFVIDKFPISRPNLTFSTLTVSNMSPEDSSIYLCSVEDHREETQYFGPGTRLLVL.

This clone appeared a single time. This chain uses TRBV10-3 with TRBJ2-6, with D perhaps matching TRBD1 (6 bases). The CDR3 covers 16 residues. Trimming took 5 bases from V and 0 from J, leaving 11 bases between them. CDR1 is ENHRY and CDR2 is SYGVKD in the germline V gene. Written as DNA, the CDR3 is TGTGCCATCAGTCGACAGGAAAGCTCTGGGGCCAACGTCCTGACTTTC. This gives the protein CAISRQESSGANVLTF.

The chain has TRBV6-5 and TRBJ2-1; TRBD2 matches 11 bases. The V segment lost 4 bases and the J segment 5 bases; nucleotides outside the gene matches: 1. Germline values: CDR1 MNHEY, CDR2 SVGAGI. CDR3 length: 14 amino acids. The CDR3 here is CASSLAGGDNEQFF. The DNA of the CDR3 is TGTGCCAGCAGTTTAGCGGGGGGGGACAATGAGCAGTTCTTC.

The V and J genes are TRBV5-6 and TRBJ2-1; D is possibly TRBD1 (5 bases). Trimming left V 2 bases short and J 8 bases short, with 14 bases between. This CDR3 is built from 14 residues. Per germline, CDR1 SGHDT and CDR2 YYEEEE. The CDR3: CASSFFSGWYEQFF. The DNA for the CDR3 is TGTGCCAGCAGCTTTTTTTCAGGGTGGTATGAGCAGTTCTTC.

The CDR3 DNA reads as TGTGCCAGCAGCTCCGGACAGGCTATCTATGGCTACACCTTC. This sequence encodes CASSSGQAIYGYTF. This sequence joins TRBV7-9 and TRBJ1-2, with TRBD1 identical over 7 bases. Unmatched junction bases numbered 6, after V lost 4 bases and J lost 4 bases. The CDR3 spans 14 residues. In germline, CDR1 is SEHNR, CDR2 FQNEAQ (reference sequence).

The J gene is TRBJ1-2, the V gene TRBV6-5; 9 positions match TRBD1. V lost 4 bases, J lost 7 bases, and 10 bases stayed unmatched. The CDR3 is 15 residues long. Germline assignment: CDR1 MNHEY and CDR2 SVGAGI. CDR3 sequence reads: CASSSQDRGGGGYTF. For the CDR3, the DNA is TGTGCCAGCAGTTCCCAGGACAGGGGAGGGGGTGGCTACACCTTC.

The genes are TRBV4-3 and TRBJ2-1; 16 bases are shared with TRBD2. The V segment lost 3 bases and the J segment 8 bases; nucleotides outside the gene matches: 4. The CDR3 has 16 residues. CDR1 LGHNA and CDR2 YSLEER come from the germline V gene. DNA of the CDR3: TGCGCCAGCAGCCACGTGGGACTAGCGGGGGGGCATGAGCAGTTCTTC. Translated, it gives CASSHVGLAGGHEQFF.

This clone was found a few times. The chain carries TRBV19 and TRBJ1-2; 8 bases agree with TRBD1. Germline-derived CDR1 and CDR2 are LNHDA and SQIVND (reference sequence). V shed 5 bases and J 8 bases; nucleotides not matched to a gene: 7. The CDR3 runs to 13 residues. The DNA of the CDR3 is TGTGCCAGTAGTCGGGGGACAGGAGCCGGCTACACCTTC. It specifies CASSRGTGAGYTF.

The chain has TRBV10-3 and TRBJ2-3, with 9 positions matching TRBD1. Germline V gene lookup returns CDR1 ENHRY and CDR2 SYGVKD. With V trimmed by 6 bases and J by 4 bases, 2 bases remained unmatched. CDR3 length: 13 residues. The CDR3 loop reads CAISRDRADTQYF. The CDR3 region has the DNA TGTGCCATCAGCCGGGACAGGGCAGATACGCAGTATTTT.

The chain couples TRBV7-9 to TRBJ2-1, with 8 bases matching TRBD2. The germline gives CDR1 SEHNR, CDR2 FQNEAQ (reference sequence). The CDR3 has 19 residues. J gave up 4 bases and V 5 bases, and 19 bases lay outside the gene matches. CDR3 sequence (DNA): TGTGCCAGCAGCCCGAGGGGTTTCTCTGGCGGGGGGTTGTACAATGAGCAGTTCTTC. It codes for CASSPRGFSGGGLYNEQFF.

The CDR3 bases are TGCGCCAGCAGCTACGGGACAGGAAGCACAGATACGCAGTATTTT. Its translation: CASSYGTGSTDTQYF. The chain joins TRBV5-1 to TRBJ2-3; 8 bases are a match to TRBD1. Germline V lookup: CDR1 SGHRS, CDR2 YFSETQ. This CDR3 comprises 15 residues. Unmatched junction bases numbered 3, after V lost 3 bases and J lost 0 bases. The complete variable domain, with remaining parts taken from reference TRBV5-1 and TRBJ2-3, reads KAGVTQTPRYLIKTRGQQVTLSCSPISGHRSVSWYQQTPGQGLQFLFEYFSETQRNKGNFPGRFSGRQFSNSRSEMNVSTLELGDSALYLCASSYGTGSTDTQYFGPGTRLTVL.

V gene TRBV7-9 combines with J gene TRBJ1-4; TRBD1 matches at 11 bases. V was pared by 5 bases and J by 7 bases, with 9 bases of the junction left unmatched. The CDR3 runs 16 residues. Germline loops: CDR1 SEHNR, CDR2 FQNEAQ (reference sequence). As DNA, the CDR3 is TGTGCCAGCAGCCCGGGGACAGGGGGATGGGGTGAAAAACTGTTTTTT. It translates to CASSPGTGGWGEKLFF.

This chain links TRBV5-1 with TRBJ2-5; 12 nucleotides line up with TRBD2. The germline V gene has CDR1 SGHRS and CDR2 YFSETQ. V was pared by 2 bases and J by 7 bases, with 21 bases of the junction left unmatched. The CDR3 extends over 20 amino acids. The CDR3 sequence: CASSFLRGLAGSTMLGTQYF. In DNA form, the CDR3 reads TGCGCCAGCAGCTTCCTCCGAGGACTAGCGGGGAGCACTATGTTAGGGACCCAGTACTTC.

V is TRBV6-5 and J is TRBJ1-2; 8 bases agree with TRBD1. This CDR3 has 14 residues. Trimming at V came to 2 bases and at J to 5 bases, leaving 4 bases not matched to a gene. The V gene's germline CDR1 is MNHEY and CDR2 SVGAGI. The CDR3 bases are TGTGCCAGCAGTTACGCCGGACAGGGTTATGGCTACACCTTC. This encodes CASSYAGQGYGYTF.

The rearrangement uses TRBV29-1 and TRBJ2-7; D might be TRBD1 (5 bases). Germline assignment: CDR1 SQVTM and CDR2 ANQGSEA. The V end was cut by 4 bases, the J end by 2 bases, with 12 bases between. The CDR3 is made up of 13 amino acids. CDR3 in DNA: TGCAGCGTTGCAACGGACACCACCTACGAGCAGTACTTC. Translated, it gives CSVATDTTYEQYF.